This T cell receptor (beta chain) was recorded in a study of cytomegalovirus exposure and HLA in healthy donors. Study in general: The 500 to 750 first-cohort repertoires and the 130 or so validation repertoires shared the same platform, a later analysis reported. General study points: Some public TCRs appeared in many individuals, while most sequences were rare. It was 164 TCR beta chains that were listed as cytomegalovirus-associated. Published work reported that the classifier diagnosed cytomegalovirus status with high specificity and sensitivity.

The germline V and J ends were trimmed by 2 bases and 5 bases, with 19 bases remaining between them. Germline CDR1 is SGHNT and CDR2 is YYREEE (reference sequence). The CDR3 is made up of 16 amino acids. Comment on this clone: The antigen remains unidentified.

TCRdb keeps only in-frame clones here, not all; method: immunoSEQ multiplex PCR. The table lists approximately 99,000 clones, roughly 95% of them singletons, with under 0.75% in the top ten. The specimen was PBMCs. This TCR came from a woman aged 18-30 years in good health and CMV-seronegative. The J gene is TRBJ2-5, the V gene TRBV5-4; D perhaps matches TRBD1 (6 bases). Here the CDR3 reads CASSFDRKVSRETQYF. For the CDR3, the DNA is TGTGCCAGCAGCTTTGACAGGAAGGTCTCAAGGGAGACCCAGTACTTC.